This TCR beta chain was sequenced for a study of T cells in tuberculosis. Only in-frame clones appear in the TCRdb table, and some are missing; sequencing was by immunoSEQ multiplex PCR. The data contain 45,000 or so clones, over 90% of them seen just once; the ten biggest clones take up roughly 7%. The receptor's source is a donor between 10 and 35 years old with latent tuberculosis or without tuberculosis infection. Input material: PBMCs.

The CDR3 region is CASSSTGQSTNEKLFF. The DNA of the CDR3 is TGTGCCAGCAGCTCCACAGGACAGTCAACTAATGAAAAACTGTTTTTT. This chain connects TRBV9 to TRBJ1-4, with TRBD1 as a possible D gene (6 bases). The CDR3 covers 16 residues. The V gene lost 4 bases and the J gene lost 0 bases, with 13 bases spanning the gap. CDR1 and CDR2 (germline): SGDLS, YYNGEE. The complete variable domain, with remaining parts taken from reference TRBV9 and TRBJ1-4, reads DSGVTQTPKHLITATGQRVTLRCSPRSGDLSVYWYQQSLDQGLQFLIQYYNGEERAKGNILERFSAQQFPDLHSELNLSSLELGDSALYFCASSSTGQSTNEKLFFGSGTQLSVL.